This is a list of T cell receptor beta chains from one sample in a study of response to subunit inactivated influenza vaccine. Each CDR3 protein gets one entry after TCRdb re-called the RT-PCR reads with MiXCR. Altogether 610,000 or so distinct CDR3 sequences are present, 13% to 15% being singletons, with the ten largest covering roughly 11%. Specimen: PBMCs from blood, collected 12 days after vaccination. These receptors came from a man aged 45-65 years who received an inactivated influenza vaccine. Both conserved end residues are part of each CDR3. The D gene is left open where the match is weak. Clone size, where shown, is once, few, many, or a class for clones that have expanded.

TRBD1 | TRBV6-1 | - | CASSKDRGPLMNEKLFF
TRBD2 | TRBV5-1 | - | CASTGGASGTKYEQYF
- | TRBV9 | few | CASSGASSGNTIYF
- | TRBV20-1 | many | CSARVSLRENFEITRSYNSPLHF
TRBD1 | TRBV10-1 | few | CASSTLGTGGDEQFF
- | TRBV24-1 | few | CATSDNLGGAKNIQYF
- | TRBV6-5 | - | CASSYSTGPTYEQYF
- | TRBV29-1 | many | CSAGSNVADTQYF
TRBD2 | TRBV12-3/TRBV12-4 | few | CASSLLTSGGSFDTQYF
TRBD1 | TRBV12-3/TRBV12-4 | few | CASTRTGGNQPQHF
- | TRBV7-2 | few | CASSLKGSNIQYF
- | TRBV20-1 | - | CSAIQVVDEKLFF
- | TRBV7-6 | few | CASSWADYSYEQYF
- | TRBV6-4 | few | CASSEQGFGSNQPQHF
- | TRBV25-1 | few | CASSGDTGVVSGANVLTF
- | TRBV2 | few | CASSELAGAQETQYF
- | TRBV28 | few | CASSPPVNYEQYF
- | TRBV12-3/TRBV12-4 | many | CASSLLAGSYEQYF
- | TRBV15 | - | CATSRGNLYGYTF
- | TRBV5-1 | - | CASSLTSGAGELFF
TRBD2 | TRBV5-4 | few | CASSVGLATGGQYF
- | TRBV4-3 | few | CASSRLGSPLHF
- | TRBV20-1 | - | CSARTMAGHFYEQYF
- | TRBV20-1 | - | CSARPWGNEQFF
- | TRBV12-3/TRBV12-4 | - | CASTSGTQGLGNEQFF
- | TRBV9 | - | CASSVVPAGMAEQYF
- | TRBV6-5 | - | CASSWSAGINQPQHF
TRBD2 | TRBV11-1 | - | CASIPGGWEPRTGELFF
TRBD1 | TRBV4-2 | many | CASRKALGQGNGELFF
- | TRBV29-1 | - | CSARWGVKGNEQFF
TRBD2 | TRBV4-1 | - | CASSQDGVAGYEQYF
- | TRBV29-1 | many | CSVEDPPNDEQFF
TRBD1 | TRBV20-1 | once | CSASGQGALTDTQYF
- | TRBV12-3/TRBV12-4 | - | CASSLGAANSPLHF
- | TRBV28 | - | CASSLSGINEQFF
- | TRBV5-6 | few | CASSSGITNGGLFF
- | TRBV18 | - | CASSGSSDYNSPLHF
- | TRBV28 | few | CASRGAQYF
- | TRBV12-3/TRBV12-4 | few | CASSSWGVTGELFF
- | TRBV20-1 | - | CSASRMRRSGVLDGYTF
TRBD1 | TRBV11-2 | - | CASSSSGGQAYNEQFF
TRBD2 | TRBV5-1 | - | CASSLREGSYNEQFF
TRBD1 | TRBV12-3/TRBV12-4 | - | CASSRGQGLPQHF
TRBD1 | TRBV12-3/TRBV12-4 | few | CASSLVRGGFYGYTF
- | TRBV7-8 | once | CASSTGGVREKLFF
- | TRBV10-3 | - | CAISEGGGGLTDTQYF